A single sample gave rise to the 14 T cell receptor beta chains below, sequenced in a study of T-cell reconstitution after alpha-beta-depleted transplantation in children. Unique molecular identifiers were incorporated into the prepared TCRbeta library. TCRdb reprocessed the PCR reads via MiXCR and lists one record per CDR3 protein. The table shows 900,000 or so distinct CDR3 sequences, with under 20% occurring only once. Sample: PBMCs, mostly from graft donor cells, taken 360 days after TCRalphabeta/CD19-depleted stem cell transplant. Receptors originate from a male patient aged 10-17 years who had a stem cell transplant for acute lymphoblastic leukemia, so the T cells may come from the graft donor.

This clonotype was observed a handful of times. The rearrangement links TRBV7-2 to TRBJ2-7; 8 bases are shared with TRBD1. CDR3 size: 15 residues. J was trimmed by 2 bases and V by 1 base; bases with no gene match: 4. Germline V CDR1 and CDR2: SGHTA, FQGNSA. The CDR3 sequence: CASSLGRTGTYEQYF. CDR3 DNA: TGTGCCAGCAGCTTAGGAAGGACAGGGACCTACGAGCAGTACTTC. The variable domain in full, with the rest retrieved from reference TRBV7-2 and TRBJ2-7, is GAGVSQSPSNKVTEKGKDVELRCDPISGHTALYWYRQSLGQGLEFLIYFQGNSAPDKSGLPSDRFSAERTGGSVSTLTIQRTQQEDSAVYLCASSLGRTGTYEQYFGPGTRLTVT.

The CDR3 is CASVRVRGNEQFF. CDR3 nucleotide sequence: TGTGCCAGCGTCAGGGTCCGGGGAAATGAGCAGTTCTTC. This chain links TRBV2 with TRBJ2-1, with D perhaps matching TRBD1 or TRBD2 (5 bases each). The CDR3 sequence is 13 residues long. V dropped 8 bases and J dropped 7 bases, with 15 bases sitting between them. The germline V gene has CDR1 SNHLY and CDR2 FYNNEI.

As regards this clonotype: Just one base apart from a much larger clone, this may be a read error. This rearrangement joins TRBV5-1 to TRBJ2-1; 12 bases agree with TRBD2. The CDR3 is 15 amino acids. The V and J ends lost 2 bases and 5 bases, in that order; junction bases with no gene match: 2. Germline CDR1 and CDR2: SGHRS and YFSETQ. In DNA, the CDR3 is TGCGCCAGCAGCTTATGGACTAGCGGGAACAATGAGCAGTTCTTC. Its protein product is CASSLWTSGNNEQFF.

V and J are TRBV27 and TRBJ2-5, with 9 nucleotides matching TRBD1. Germline assignment: CDR1 MNHEY and CDR2 SMNVEV (reference sequence). The CDR3 spans 14 residues. With V trimmed by 6 bases and J by 4 bases, 6 bases remained unmatched. CDR3 protein: CASRPGTGRETQYF. In DNA, the CDR3 is TGTGCCAGCAGACCCGGGACAGGGAGAGAGACCCAGTACTTC.

V is TRBV20-1 and J is TRBJ2-6; D may match TRBD1 or TRBD2 (5 bases each). Trimming shortened V by 4 bases and J by 0 bases, and 16 bases separated the two germline ends. Germline V lookup: CDR1 DFQATT, CDR2 SNEGSKA (reference sequence). The CDR3 extends over 17 amino acids. The CDR3 coding sequence is TGCAGTGCTATCCCCCCGCCGGGGCGCTCTGGGGCCAACGTCCTGACTTTC. Translating gives CSAIPPPGRSGANVLTF.

The chain links TRBV3-1 to TRBJ2-1; TRBD1 aligns across 7 bases. The germline CDR1 and CDR2 sequences are LGHDT and YNNKEL (reference sequence). V was clipped by 4 bases and J by 4 bases; unmatched bases: 19. This CDR3 region has 19 residues. The CDR3 DNA sequence: TGTGCCAGCAGCCCCGGGACAGCGATAACCGTCTCCCCATACAATGAGCAGTTCTTC. It encodes CASSPGTAITVSPYNEQFF.

V and J are TRBV6-6 and TRBJ2-7, with 9 bases fitting TRBD1. This CDR3 has 12 amino acids. Germline V gene sequence: CDR1 MNHNY, CDR2 SVGAGI (reference sequence). J lost 5 bases, V lost 8 bases, and 4 bases had no gene match. This CDR3 is CASGTGLDEQYF. Here the CDR3 DNA reads TGTGCCAGCGGGACAGGGTTAGACGAGCAGTACTTC.

The chain couples TRBV27 to TRBJ2-1; no clear D. Trimming removed 3 bases from V and 5 bases from J, with 5 bases in between. This CDR3 comprises 12 residues. CDR1 and CDR2 from the germline V gene are MNHEY and SMNVEV (reference sequence). The CDR3, as DNA: TGTGCCAGCAGTTTTTGGGACAATGAGCAGTTCTTC. Its protein is CASSFWDNEQFF.

There are a few counts of this clonotype. The chain recombines TRBV2 with TRBJ2-2; 7 bases map to TRBD2. Germline values: CDR1 SNHLY, CDR2 FYNNEI. This CDR3 contains 14 residues. The V and J ends lost 10 bases and 4 bases, in that order; junction bases with no gene match: 9. CDR3 nucleotide sequence: TGTGCCACTACCCGAGAGCGGGGCACCGGGGAGCTGTTTTTT. Amino acid sequence: CATTRERGTGELFF.

The table lists this clonotype with a few counts. V usage is TRBV5-1 and J usage is TRBJ1-2; D is perhaps TRBD1 (6 bases). CDR3 size: 13 residues. V was clipped by 1 base and J by 7 bases, with 11 bases between them. The germline V gene has CDR1 SGHRS and CDR2 YFSETQ. CDR3 sequence reads: CASSLQGIGGYTF. The CDR3, as DNA: TGCGCCAGCAGCTTGCAGGGGATAGGTGGCTACACCTTC.

This clonotype was seen a few times. The chain recombines TRBV4-2 with TRBJ1-5; unclear D gene. V lost 4 bases and J lost 0, with 10 bases in between. The CDR3 consists of 15 residues. The germline gives CDR1 LGHNA, CDR2 YNFKEQ. CDR3 protein: CASSPLVDSNQPQHF. Here the CDR3 DNA reads TGTGCCAGCAGCCCCCTCGTGGATAGCAATCAGCCCCAGCATTTT.

V and J are TRBV29-1 and TRBJ1-1, with D possibly matching TRBD1 (5 bases). This CDR3 has 12 residues. CDR1 is SQVTM and CDR2 is ANQGSEA in the germline V gene. V lost 5 bases to trimming and J lost 5 bases, with 12 bases between them. CDR3 sequence reads: CSVLPQGTEAFF. The CDR3 DNA follows: TGCAGCGTTTTGCCCCAGGGTACTGAAGCTTTCTTT. Looking up the rest from reference TRBV29-1 and TRBJ1-1 gives the full variable domain: SAVISQKPSRDICQRGTSLTIQCQVDSQVTMMFWYRQQPGQSLTLIATANQGSEATYESGFVIDKFPISRPNLTFSTLTVSNMSPEDSSIYLCSVLPQGTEAFFGQGTRLTVV.

The rearrangement uses TRBV5-1 and TRBJ2-1; 9 nucleotides align to TRBD1. Germline trimming cut 5 bases from V and 8 bases from J; bases unmatched to any gene: 20. This CDR3 contains 18 residues. Germline V CDR1 and CDR2: SGHRS, YFSETQ. The CDR3 loop reads CASSTGTGILSAGHEQFF. CDR3 sequence (DNA): TGCGCCAGCAGTACCGGGACAGGGATATTGTCGGCGGGGCATGAGCAGTTCTTC.

The gene calls are TRBV7-3 and TRBJ2-4, with 8 bases identical to TRBD1. The ends lost 5 bases at V and 11 bases at J; junction bases unmatched: 2. CDR3 length: 11 residues. CDR1 and CDR2 from the germline V gene are SGHTA and FQGTGA. The CDR3 DNA reads TGTGCCAGCAGCGCGACAGGGGTTCAGTACTTC. Translation: CASSATGVQYF.